This T cell receptor (beta chain) was captured by sequencing in a study of blood T cell repertoires in COVID-19. Note on this clone: At one end the junction does not follow the germline gene, possibly because of a read error.

Profiling relied on immunoSEQ multiplex PCR, and the TCRdb table lists in-frame clones only, not all of them. The table lists some 150,000 clones, about 87% of them singletons, with less than 5% in the top ten. The clonotype was recovered from an older woman who had recovered from COVID-19. The source material was peripheral blood.

CDR3 loop: CASSLAPGDSGNTIYF. The CDR3 DNA is TGTGCTAGCAGCTTAGCGCCCGGGGACTCTGGAAACACCATATATTTT. The rearrangement links TRBV7-7 to TRBJ1-3, with D hard to call. This CDR3 comprises 16 residues. Germline CDR1 is SSHAT and CDR2 is FNYEAQ (reference sequence).